The clone carrying this T cell receptor beta chain occurred a few times. The target antigen is unknown. This record comes from a study of neurological immune-mediated disorders. Study-level findings and limits: The absence of shared CDR3 amino acid sequences among expanded clones across subjects suggests private repertoires in all groups.

The V and J ends lost 5 bases and 4 bases, in that order; junction bases with no gene match: 10. This CDR3 spans 17 amino acids. Looked up from germline, CDR1 is MDHEN and CDR2 is SYDVKM. TCRdb re-derived calls from the 5' RACE reads in MiXCR, one entry per CDR3 protein. The sample has 14,000 or so distinct CDR3 sequences, 13% seen once. The sequence derives from a female donor with HTLV-1-associated myelopathy (HAM/TSP). The chain is built from TRBV28 and TRBJ2-5; 13 nucleotides align to TRBD2. Sequencing was performed on CD8+ T cells from blood. CDR3 nucleotides: TGTGCCAGCAGTCACGAACTAGCGGGGGGGCCCGGAGAGACCCAGTACTTC. Amino acids: CASSHELAGGPGETQYF.